This TCR beta chain derives from a study of T cell clonality in common variable immunodeficiency. The study's findings and limits: What drives increased CVID clonality needs T cell subpopulation sequencing. Reportedly, TCR beta sequences from common variable immunodeficiency showed fewer deletions and N-nucleotide insertions. Repertoire-complication correlations in CVID were limited by patient heterogeneity.

The CDR3 has 14 residues. V lost 3 bases and J 3 bases, leaving 12 bases between the germline ends. Germline assignment: CDR1 LNHDA and CDR2 SQIVND (reference sequence). Diagnosis required reduced IgG, IgA and/or IgM with specific antibody deficiency. Turning to this clone: As yet, its antigen is unknown. Read coverage stops 3 residues before the CDR3 terminus; the germline J gene supplies the remainder.

Clones were sequenced by immunoSEQ multiplex PCR, and TCRdb holds only the in-frame ones, with some missing. The sample has roughly 42,000 clones, none seen only once. The clonotype originates from a human donor with common variable immunodeficiency. Sequenced input: peripheral blood mononuclear cells. This rearrangement joins TRBV19 to TRBJ2-7; TRBD2 might be the D (6 bases). CDR3 loop: CASSMIYGGYEQYF. CDR3 DNA, as far as it was read: TGTGCCAGTAGTATGATATACGGGGGCTACGAG.